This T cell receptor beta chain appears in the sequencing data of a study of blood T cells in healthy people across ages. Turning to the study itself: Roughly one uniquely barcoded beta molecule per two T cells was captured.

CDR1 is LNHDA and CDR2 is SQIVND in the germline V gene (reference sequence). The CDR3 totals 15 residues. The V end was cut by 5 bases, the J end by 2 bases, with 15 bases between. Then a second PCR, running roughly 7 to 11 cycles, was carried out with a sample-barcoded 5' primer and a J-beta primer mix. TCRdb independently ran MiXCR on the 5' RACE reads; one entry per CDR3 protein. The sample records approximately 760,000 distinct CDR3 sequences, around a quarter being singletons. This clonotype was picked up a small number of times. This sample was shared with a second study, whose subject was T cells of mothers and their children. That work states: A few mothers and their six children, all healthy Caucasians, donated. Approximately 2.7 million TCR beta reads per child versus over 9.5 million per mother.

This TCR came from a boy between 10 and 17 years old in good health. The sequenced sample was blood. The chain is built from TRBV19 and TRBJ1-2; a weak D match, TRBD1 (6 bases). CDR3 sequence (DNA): TGTGCCAGTAGTTTACGGACAGCCTACAACTATGGCTACACCTTC. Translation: CASSLRTAYNYGYTF.